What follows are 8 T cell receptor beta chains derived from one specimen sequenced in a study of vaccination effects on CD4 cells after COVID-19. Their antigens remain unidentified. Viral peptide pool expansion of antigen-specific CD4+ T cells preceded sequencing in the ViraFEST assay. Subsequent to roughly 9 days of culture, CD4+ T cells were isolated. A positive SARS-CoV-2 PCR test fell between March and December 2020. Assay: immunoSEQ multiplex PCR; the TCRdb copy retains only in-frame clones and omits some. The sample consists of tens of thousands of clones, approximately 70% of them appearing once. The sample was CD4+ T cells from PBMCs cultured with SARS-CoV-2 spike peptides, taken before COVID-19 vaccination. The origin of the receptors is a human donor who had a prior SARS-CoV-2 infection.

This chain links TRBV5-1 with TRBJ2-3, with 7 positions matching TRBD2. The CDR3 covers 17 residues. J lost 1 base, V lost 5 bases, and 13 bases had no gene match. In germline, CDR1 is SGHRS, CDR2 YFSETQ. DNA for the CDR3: TGCGCCAGCAGTTACGGGGGACTAACGGCCGGCACAGATACGCAGTATTTT. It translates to CASSYGGLTAGTDTQYF.

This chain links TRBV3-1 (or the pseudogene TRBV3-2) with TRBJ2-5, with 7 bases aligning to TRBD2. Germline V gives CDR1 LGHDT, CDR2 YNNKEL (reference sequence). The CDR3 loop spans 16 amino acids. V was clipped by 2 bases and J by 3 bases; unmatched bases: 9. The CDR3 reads CASSQLTGAGEETQYF. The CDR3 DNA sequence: TGTGCCAGCAGCCAACTGACCGGTGCGGGAGAAGAGACCCAGTACTTC.

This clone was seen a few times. In DNA, the CDR3 is TGTGCCAGCAGTTTAGGGACATCCTCCTACGAGCAGTACTTC. As protein: CASSLGTSSYEQYF. The V gene is TRBV6-2 or TRBV6-3, the J gene TRBJ2-7, with D possibly matching TRBD1 (6 bases). In germline, CDR1 is MNHEY, CDR2 SVGEGT. The V gene lost 4 bases and the J gene lost 0 bases, with 10 bases spanning the gap. The CDR3 runs to 14 residues.

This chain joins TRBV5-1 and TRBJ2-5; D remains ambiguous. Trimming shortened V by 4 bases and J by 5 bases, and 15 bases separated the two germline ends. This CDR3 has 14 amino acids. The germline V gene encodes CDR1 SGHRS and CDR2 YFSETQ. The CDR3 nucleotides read TGCGCCAGCAGCCCGGGCCTCCCGGGCGAGACCCAGTACTTC. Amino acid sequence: CASSPGLPGETQYF. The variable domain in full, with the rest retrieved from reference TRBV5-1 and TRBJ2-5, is KAGVTQTPRYLIKTRGQQVTLSCSPISGHRSVSWYQQTPGQGLQFLFEYFSETQRNKGNFPGRFSGRQFSNSRSEMNVSTLELGDSALYLCASSPGLPGETQYFGPGTRLLVL.

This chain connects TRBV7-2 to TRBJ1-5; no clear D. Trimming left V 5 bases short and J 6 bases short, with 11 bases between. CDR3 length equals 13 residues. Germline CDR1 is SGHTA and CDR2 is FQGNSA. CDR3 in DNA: TGTGCCAGCAGCCCGGAGGTCCGTCAGCCCCAGCATTTT. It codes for CASSPEVRQPQHF.

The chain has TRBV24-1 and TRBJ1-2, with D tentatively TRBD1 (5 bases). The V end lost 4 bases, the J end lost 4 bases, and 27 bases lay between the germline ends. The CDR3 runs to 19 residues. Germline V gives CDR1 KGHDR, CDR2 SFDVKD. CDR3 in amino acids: CATSDLPGPGEGHPYGYTF. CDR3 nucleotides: TGTGCCACCAGTGACCTCCCGGGCCCCGGGGAGGGGCATCCCTATGGCTACACCTTC.

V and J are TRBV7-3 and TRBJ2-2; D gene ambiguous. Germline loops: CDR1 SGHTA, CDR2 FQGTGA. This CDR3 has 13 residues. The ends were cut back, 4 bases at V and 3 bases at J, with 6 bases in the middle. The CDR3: CASSYVHTGELFF. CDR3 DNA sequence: TGTGCCAGCAGCTACGTTCACACCGGGGAGCTGTTTTTT.

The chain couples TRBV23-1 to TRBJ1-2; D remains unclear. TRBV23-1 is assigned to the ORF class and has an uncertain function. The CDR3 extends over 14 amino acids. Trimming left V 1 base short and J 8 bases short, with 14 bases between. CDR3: CASSQYREMGGYTF. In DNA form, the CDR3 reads TGCGCCAGCAGTCAATATCGGGAGATGGGAGGCTACACCTTC.